These 19 T cell receptor beta chains share one sample of origin, sequenced in a study of identifying expanded T cells in peripheral blood. Sequenced by immunoSEQ multiplex PCR; TCRdb stores in-frame clones only, minus some. The table includes about 47,000 clones, roughly 82% detected once. The sample consisted of blood. These receptors were collected from a person aged 18-69 years in good health.

This chain links TRBV7-2 with TRBJ2-5; maybe TRBD1 (5 bases). CDR1 is SGHTA and CDR2 is FQGNSA in the germline V gene. The CDR3 consists of 13 residues. V lost 3 bases and J lost 5, with 10 bases in between. Written as DNA, the CDR3 is TGTGCCAGCAGCTTTAAGGGGCTGGAGACCCAGTACTTC. It translates to CASSFKGLETQYF.

This clone has a single count. The rearrangement uses TRBV5-8 and TRBJ1-5; perhaps TRBD1 as D (5 bases). This CDR3 has 16 amino acids. In germline, CDR1 is SGHTS, CDR2 YDEGEE. V was shortened by 0 bases and J by 0 bases, with 10 bases between the two germline ends. The CDR3 sequence is CASSLGQGISNQPQHF. CDR3 in DNA: TGTGCCAGCAGCTTGGGGCAGGGAATTAGCAATCAGCCCCAGCATTTT.

This chain uses TRBV7-8 with TRBJ2-1, with 10 bases that match TRBD2. From germline, CDR1 is SGHVS and CDR2 FQNEAQ. V was pared by 6 bases and J by 10 bases, with 9 bases of the junction left unmatched. CDR3 length: 14 residues. CDR3 in DNA: TGTGCCAGCAGGGGGGAGCGGGAGGGCCACGAGCAGTTCTTC. Protein: CASRGEREGHEQFF.

J is TRBJ1-1 and V is TRBV6-5; the D is unclear. Germline V gene data show CDR1 as MNHEY and CDR2 as SVGAGI. The CDR3 is 14 amino acids. Trimming removed 5 bases from V and 1 base from J, with 11 bases in between. The CDR3 here is CASSNSFGNTEAFF. The CDR3 region has the DNA TGTGCCAGCAGTAATTCTTTTGGGAACACTGAAGCTTTCTTT.

This chain links TRBV10-1 with TRBJ1-1; D ambiguous. The CDR3 is 14 amino acids. CDR1 WNHNN and CDR2 SYGVQD come from the germline V gene (reference sequence). The germline V and J ends were trimmed by 2 bases and 2 bases, with 9 bases remaining between them. This CDR3 reads CASSEGRTNTEAFF. Here the CDR3 DNA reads TGCGCCAGCAGTGAGGGAAGAACCAACACTGAAGCTTTCTTT.

This rearrangement joins TRBV4-3 to TRBJ2-1; 13 nucleotides align to TRBD2. The junction had 12 bases not matched to a gene; V was cut back by 3 bases and J by 10 bases. This CDR3 has 17 residues. CDR1 LGHNA and CDR2 YSLEER come from the germline V gene. For the CDR3, the DNA is TGCGCCAGCAGCCAGGCACCCGGGACTAGCGGGATACGGGAGCAGTTCTTC. The encoded protein is CASSQAPGTSGIREQFF.

J is TRBJ2-5 and V is TRBV4-1; perhaps TRBD2 as D (6 bases). From germline, CDR1 is MGHRA and CDR2 YSYEKL. The V gene lost 0 bases and the J gene lost 4 bases, with 15 bases spanning the gap. This CDR3 has 16 residues. The CDR3 nucleotides are TGCGCCAGCAGCCAAGAAGGCCAGGTCGGGAGAGAGACCCAGTACTTC. Protein product: CASSQEGQVGRETQYF.

The V call is TRBV9, the J call TRBJ2-1; 11 nucleotides align to TRBD2. The CDR3 is made up of 15 amino acids. Germline V gene data show CDR1 as SGDLS and CDR2 as YYNGEE. V was pared by 0 bases and J by 6 bases, with 2 bases of the junction left unmatched. CDR3 sequence: CASSVGSGGANEQFF. For the CDR3, the DNA is TGTGCCAGCAGCGTAGGTAGCGGGGGGGCCAATGAGCAGTTCTTC.

In its sample, this clone was seen a few times. The chain combines TRBV7-7 with TRBJ2-7; possible D gene TRBD1, 5 bases. The V end was cut by 5 bases, the J end by 1 base, with 6 bases between. The CDR3 runs 12 residues. Per the germline V gene, CDR1 is SSHAT and CDR2 is FNYEAQ (reference sequence). CDR3 protein: CASSHRSYEQYF. The CDR3 DNA follows: TGTGCCAGCAGCCACAGGTCCTACGAGCAGTACTTC.

The V and J genes are TRBV15 and TRBJ1-4; no clear D. The CDR3 is 16 amino acids. CDR1 LNHNV and CDR2 YYDKDF come from the germline V gene (reference sequence). V lost 0 bases, J lost 2 bases, and 10 bases lay in between. The CDR3 sequence is CATSRDGRATNEKLFF. DNA of the CDR3: TGTGCCACCAGCAGAGATGGTAGAGCGACTAATGAAAAACTGTTTTTT.

The chain carries TRBV7-2 and TRBJ1-2; 9 bases are a match to TRBD1. In germline, CDR1 is SGHTA, CDR2 FQGNSA. V shed 1 base, J shed 8 bases, and the junction held 11 bases outside the gene matches. This CDR3 region has 16 residues. The CDR3 sequence is CASSLDIRTGARGYTF. The CDR3 DNA follows: TGTGCCAGCAGCTTAGACATCAGGACAGGGGCGCGGGGCTACACCTTC.

Points on this clone: The sample carries other DNA sequences with the same CDR3. The chain links TRBV29-1 to TRBJ1-1; 8 positions agree with TRBD1. Germline CDR1 and CDR2: SQVTM and ANQGSEA. CDR3 length: 12 residues. V trimming: 6 bases; J trimming: 2 bases; junction bases outside the gene matches: 2. Written as DNA, the CDR3 is TGCAGCGTCGACAGGGGTAACACTGAAGCTTTCTTT. It specifies CSVDRGNTEAFF. Full variable domain (missing parts from reference TRBV29-1 and TRBJ1-1): SAVISQKPSRDICQRGTSLTIQCQVDSQVTMMFWYRQQPGQSLTLIATANQGSEATYESGFVIDKFPISRPNLTFSTLTVSNMSPEDSSIYLCSVDRGNTEAFFGQGTRLTVV.

This chain joins TRBV7-9 and TRBJ1-1; D is undetermined. From germline, CDR1 is SEHNR and CDR2 FQNEAQ (reference sequence). Trimming removed 6 bases from V and 3 bases from J, with 14 bases in between. The CDR3 has 14 amino acids. CDR3 protein: CASSDRREDTEAFF. CDR3 sequence (DNA): TGTGCCAGCAGTGATCGGAGGGAGGACACTGAAGCTTTCTTT.

The chain is built from TRBV7-2 and TRBJ2-1, with a weak D call TRBD1 (5 bases). The CDR3 runs 14 residues. V was cut by 4 bases and J by 10 bases, with 17 bases left in between. Germline V gene lookup returns CDR1 SGHTA and CDR2 FQGNSA. In DNA, the CDR3 is TGTGCCAGCAGCTGGGGCCAGGGTTTGGAGGAGCAGTTCTTC. Protein product: CASSWGQGLEEQFF. Filled out from reference TRBV7-2 and TRBJ2-1, the complete variable domain reads GAGVSQSPSNKVTEKGKDVELRCDPISGHTALYWYRQSLGQGLEFLIYFQGNSAPDKSGLPSDRFSAERTGGSVSTLTIQRTQQEDSAVYLCASSWGQGLEEQFFGPGTRLTVL.

The chain recombines TRBV6-1 with TRBJ1-1; no reliable D call. The CDR3 loop spans 14 amino acids. Germline V gene sequence: CDR1 MNHNS, CDR2 SASEGT. V lost 6 bases, J lost 0 bases, and 11 bases lay in between. CDR3 DNA: TGTGCCAGCAGGAGGGTAAACATGAACACTGAAGCTTTCTTT. Translating gives CASRRVNMNTEAFF.

The V and J genes are TRBV2 and TRBJ2-1; TRBD2 matches 8 bases. Germline V lookup: CDR1 SNHLY, CDR2 FYNNEI. The length of the CDR3 is 16 residues. With 1 base clipped from V and 5 bases from J, the junction kept 7 bases outside the gene matches. CDR3 amino acids: CASSEVRLALNNEQFF. The CDR3 DNA is TGTGCCAGCAGTGAAGTCCGACTAGCGCTTAACAATGAGCAGTTCTTC. The full variable domain, its missing parts supplied by reference TRBV2 and TRBJ2-1, is EPEVTQTPSHQVTQMGQEVILRCVPISNHLYFYWYRQILGQKVEFLVSFYNNEISEKSEIFDDQFSVERPDGSNFTLKIRSTKLEDSAMYFCASSEVRLALNNEQFFGPGTRLTVL.

The chain has TRBV7-9 and TRBJ2-3, with D hard to call. V lost 7 bases and J lost 0, with 11 bases in between. This CDR3 comprises 14 residues. The germline V gene encodes CDR1 SEHNR and CDR2 FQNEAQ (reference sequence). Written as DNA, the CDR3 is TGTGCCAGCACCGACGCGACTAGCACAGATACGCAGTATTTT. Translating gives CASTDATSTDTQYF. Using reference TRBV7-9 and TRBJ2-3 for the parts outside the CDR3, the full variable domain is DTGVSQNPRHKITKRGQNVTFRCDPISEHNRLYWYRQTLGQGPEFLTYFQNEAQLEKSRLLSDRFSAERPKGSFSTLEIQRTEQGDSAMYLCASTDATSTDTQYFGPGTRLTVL.

The J gene is TRBJ2-1, the V gene TRBV20-1; D not certain. In germline, CDR1 is DFQATT, CDR2 SNEGSKA (reference sequence). This CDR3 is built from 11 residues. The CDR3 DNA reads as TGCAGGGTACAAGGTTACAATGAGCAGTTCTTC. This gives the protein CRVQGYNEQFF.

The chain recombines TRBV9 with TRBJ2-1; a weak D match, TRBD2 (6 bases). Germline CDR1 and CDR2: SGDLS and YYNGEE. V lost 3 bases and J 5 bases, leaving 18 bases between the germline ends. The CDR3 length is 16 residues. The CDR3: CASSARDLTRHNEQFF. The CDR3 DNA is TGTGCCAGCAGCGCCAGGGACTTGACCCGCCACAATGAGCAGTTCTTC.